Listed below are T cell receptor beta chains from one sample, sequenced in a study of beta chain features in type 1 diabetes. The table came from immunoSEQ multiplex PCR; TCRdb's copy has only in-frame clones and leaves some out. Among 430,000 or so clones listed, about 10% were seen once. The sequencing sample was made of naive CD4+ T cells from blood. The receptors shown here come from a woman between 18 and 30 years old in good health. Each CDR3 is given with its conserved first and last residue. Fields, in order: clone size, V gene, J gene, CDR3 protein. The size field is filled for only some rows; it gives once, few, many or a size class.

>NA|TRBV11-3|TRBJ2-5
CASSSTQGLETQYF
>NA|TRBV10-3|TRBJ1-5
CAISESGVPQPQHF
>NA|TRBV13|TRBJ1-2
CASSLGPGPGYTF
>NA|TRBV6-5|TRBJ2-3
CASRGSWGTDTQYF
>few|TRBV7-2|TRBJ2-7
CASSLGGGRPYEQYF
>few|TRBV19|TRBJ2-3
CASSGPASSTDTQYF
>few|TRBV7-2|TRBJ2-6
CASRSSGANVLTF
>few|TRBV2|TRBJ1-2
CASRSGTGAGGYTF
>few|TRBV5-1|TRBJ1-2
CASSLGGTGFYGYTF
>few|TRBV5-1|TRBJ2-3
CASSRLAGASTDTQYF
>few|TRBV9|TRBJ2-3
CASSPSSGVTDTQYF
>NA|TRBV7-9|TRBJ1-1
CASSLEGGTEAFF
>NA|TRBV12-5|TRBJ2-1
CASGPLWGEQFF
>few|TRBV19|TRBJ2-2
CASSSGITTGELFF
>NA|TRBV7-2|TRBJ2-1
CASRGRVNEQFF
>NA|TRBV30|TRBJ2-5
CAWSVGTTVWEQYF
>NA|TRBV11-2|TRBJ2-1
CASSLTDSTYNEQFF
>NA|TRBV18|TRBJ2-7
CASSPRRDTLYEQYF
>NA|TRBV5-4|TRBJ2-1
CASSSQVGEQFF
>few|TRBV7-7|TRBJ1-3
CASSLGQSSGNTIYF
>NA|TRBV9|TRBJ2-2
CASSVQGASGELFF
>NA|TRBV2|TRBJ2-1
CASIPSGPYNEQFF
>NA|TRBV6-5|TRBJ2-3
CASSYSSGSSTDTQYF
>NA|TRBV9|TRBJ1-3
CASSGPGTGLGNTIYF
>few|TRBV9|TRBJ2-2
CASQRGGNTGELFF
>NA|TRBV30|TRBJ2-7
CACQDKAKSSYEQYF
>few|TRBV19|TRBJ2-1
CASSASRSSYNEQFF
>NA|TRBV25-1|TRBJ1-3
CASRRDREADTIYF